One and the same sample provided the 22 T cell receptor beta chains below, sequenced in a study of CD8+CD57+ T cells in acquired aplastic anemia. Profiles of TCR beta VDJ and CDR3 were generated from a genomic DNA template. Each CDR3 protein is one row after TCRdb ran MiXCR on the reads. The repertoire consists of 130,000 or so distinct CDR3 sequences, with about 60% occurring once and the leading ten covering 25% to 35%. Patients sequenced had flow cytometry evidence of CD8+CD57+ cell expansion. Sequencing was performed on sorted CD4+, CD8+, or CD8+CD57+ T cells (not recorded which) from PBMCs. All receptors come from a human donor with aplastic anemia.

This clonotype occurred many times. The chain links TRBV19 to TRBJ2-3; a possible D gene is TRBD2 (5 bases). The V gene's germline CDR1 is LNHDA and CDR2 SQIVND (reference sequence). The CDR3 is 15 residues long. V lost 1 base and J lost 1, with 9 bases in between. The CDR3 nucleotides are TGTGCCAGTAGTATAGGAGCGGATGGCACAGATACGCAGTATTTT. This gives the protein CASSIGADGTDTQYF. The whole variable domain, remainder taken from reference TRBV19 and TRBJ2-3, is DGGITQSPKYLFRKEGQNVTLSCEQNLNHDAMYWYRQDPGQGLRLIYYSQIVNDFQKGDIAEGYSVSREKKESFPLTVTSAQKNPTAFYLCASSIGADGTDTQYFGPGTRLTVL.

The chain employs TRBV19 and TRBJ1-5; D gene uncertain. The CDR3 spans 13 residues. The V end was cut by 11 bases, the J end by 0 bases, with 11 bases between. Germline lookup yields CDR1 LNHDA and CDR2 SQIVND (reference sequence). CDR3 amino acids: CACSVFSNQPQHF. As DNA, the CDR3 is TGTGCCTGTTCAGTGTTTAGCAATCAGCCCCAGCATTTT.

Details on this clonotype: An end of the junction does not agree with germline; a read error may underlie this. The V and J genes are TRBV10-3 and TRBJ2-5; D call uncertain. Germline CDR1 and CDR2: ENHRY and SYGVKD. This CDR3 spans 12 amino acids. The CDR3 region is CAISETQGTATF. The CDR3 nucleotides read TGTGCCATCAGTGAGACACAAGGTACTGCCACCTTC.

This clonotype appeared once. The chain employs TRBV20-1 and TRBJ2-7; TRBD2 agrees at 11 bases. There are 12 residues in the CDR3. V shed 8 bases, J shed 3 bases, and the junction held 3 bases outside the gene matches. Germline-derived CDR1 and CDR2 are DFQATT and SNEGSKA (reference sequence). The CDR3 DNA is TGCAGTACCGGACTAGCGGGCTACGAGCAGTACTTC. Translated: CSTGLAGYEQYF.

This clonotype was seen a handful of times. The chain recombines TRBV24-1 with TRBJ1-2; no firm D call. V was shortened by 3 bases and J by 8 bases, with 9 bases between the two germline ends. Germline V gene data show CDR1 as KGHDR and CDR2 as SFDVKD. The length of the CDR3 is 12 residues. Here the CDR3 DNA reads TGTGCCACCAGTGATCCTAGAAGAGGCTACACCTTC. Its translation: CATSDPRRGYTF.

The V gene is TRBV7-6, the J gene TRBJ2-3, with D unresolved. The germline gives CDR1 SGHVS, CDR2 FNYEAQ. The ends were cut back, 4 bases at V and 4 bases at J, with 9 bases in the middle. The CDR3 spans 13 residues. CDR3 sequence reads: CASSSSLADTQYF. In nucleotides, the CDR3 is TGTGCCAGCAGCTCCTCTTTGGCAGATACGCAGTATTTT.

The chain combines TRBV29-1 with TRBJ2-2; D possibly corresponds to TRBD2 (6 bases). V was shortened by 4 bases and J by 4 bases, with 13 bases between the two germline ends. Germline V gene sequence: CDR1 SQVTM, CDR2 ANQGSEA. This CDR3 comprises 14 residues. The CDR3 sequence: CSVAGAGPTGELFF. The CDR3 DNA follows: TGCAGCGTTGCTGGAGCGGGTCCCACCGGGGAGCTGTTTTTT.

This clonotype was counted between two and nine times. The chain joins TRBV27 to TRBJ1-2; weak D call: TRBD1 (5 bases). Germline lookup yields CDR1 MNHEY and CDR2 SMNVEV (reference sequence). Deletions cut 5 bases from V and 6 bases from J, with 19 bases between. The CDR3 has 15 residues. The CDR3 region has the DNA TGTGCCAGCAGTCCGGCCCCCCGGGGACCTAATGGCTACACCTTC. Translating it yields CASSPAPRGPNGYTF.

This clonotype was picked up many times. The genes are TRBV27 and TRBJ2-7, with a weak D call TRBD1 (6 bases). In germline, CDR1 is MNHEY, CDR2 SMNVEV (reference sequence). V dropped 4 bases and J dropped 1 base, with 14 bases sitting between them. This CDR3 is 15 amino acids long. CDR3 sequence: CASSSSGTTSYEQYF. CDR3 DNA sequence: TGTGCCAGCAGTTCCTCCGGGACAACGTCCTACGAGCAGTACTTC.

The table lists this clonotype with a few counts. The rearrangement links TRBV29-1 to TRBJ2-3; D unresolved. Trimming removed 5 bases at V and 5 bases at J, with 8 bases between. The CDR3 extends over 11 amino acids. Germline CDR1 reads SQVTM; CDR2 reads ANQGSEA. The CDR3 DNA sequence: TGCAGCGTTCGAATAGGAGATACGCAGTATTTT. Translating gives CSVRIGDTQYF.

This clonotype was recorded many times. The chain links TRBV3-1 to TRBJ1-2, with D perhaps TRBD1 (6 bases). This CDR3 is built from 15 residues. Germline assignment: CDR1 LGHDT and CDR2 YNNKEL (reference sequence). The ends were cut back, 5 bases at V and 0 bases at J, with 13 bases in the middle. The CDR3 here is CASSIRDTANYGYTF. CDR3 nucleotide sequence: TGTGCCAGCAGCATTCGGGACACTGCTAACTATGGCTACACCTTC.

This chain uses TRBV20-1 with TRBJ2-3, with unresolved D. CDR3 length equals 13 residues. Trimming removed 0 bases at V and 0 bases at J, with 4 bases between. Germline CDR1 reads DFQATT; CDR2 reads SNEGSKA (reference sequence). CDR3 DNA sequence: TGCAGTGCTAGAGATCAGAGCACAGATACGCAGTATTTT. Translating it yields CSARDQSTDTQYF.

On this clonotype: At one of its ends the junction is not consistent with the germline gene, which may arise from a read error. The chain joins TRBV10-3 to TRBJ1-3; D gene unclear. The germline CDR1 and CDR2 sequences are ENHRY and SYGVKD. This CDR3 contains 13 residues. This CDR3 is CAISESWMSSSGF. The CDR3, as DNA: TGTGCCATCAGTGAGTCTTGGATGAGTTCCTCTGGTTTT.

The V and J genes are TRBV7-8 and TRBJ1-2; weak D call: TRBD1 (5 bases). CDR3 length equals 14 residues. The germline V gene encodes CDR1 SGHVS and CDR2 FQNEAQ. Trimming pared 1 base from V and 2 bases from J, leaving 8 bases between. The CDR3 nucleotides are TGTGCCAGCAGCTTAGAGGGACGGAACTATGGCTACACCTTC. It specifies CASSLEGRNYGYTF.

This chain connects TRBV7-9 to TRBJ2-7; D uncertain. The CDR3 runs 11 residues. Per the germline V gene, CDR1 is SEHNR and CDR2 is FQNEAQ (reference sequence). V gave up 7 bases and J gave up 4 bases, with 8 bases separating them. The CDR3 region has the DNA TGTGCCAGCACCCCTATTTACGAGCAGTACTTC. As protein: CASTPIYEQYF.

The chain links TRBV9 to TRBJ1-2; 10 bases align to TRBD1. CDR3 size: 16 residues. With 3 bases clipped from V and 7 bases from J, the junction kept 12 bases outside the gene matches. Germline assignment: CDR1 SGDLS and CDR2 YYNGEE. CDR3 coding DNA: TGTGCCAGCAGCGCACGCCCCGGGACAGGGGAAAGTGGCTACACCTTC. Its translation: CASSARPGTGESGYTF. The full variable domain, with the rest looked up from reference TRBV9 and TRBJ1-2, is DSGVTQTPKHLITATGQRVTLRCSPRSGDLSVYWYQQSLDQGLQFLIQYYNGEERAKGNILERFSAQQFPDLHSELNLSSLELGDSALYFCASSARPGTGESGYTFGSGTRLTVV.

This sequence joins TRBV5-8 and TRBJ2-7; 15 bases match TRBD2. The CDR3 has 14 amino acids. J lost 12 bases, V lost 5 bases, and 9 bases had no gene match. Germline values: CDR1 SGHTS, CDR2 YDEGEE. The CDR3 sequence: CASSRGLAGGGRYF. In nucleotides, the CDR3 is TGTGCCAGCAGTCGGGGACTAGCGGGAGGCGGTCGGTACTTC.

V is TRBV5-6 and J is TRBJ1-2; possibly TRBD1 for D (5 bases). CDR3 length: 14 residues. The germline V gene encodes CDR1 SGHDT and CDR2 YYEEEE. Trimming shortened V by 0 bases and J by 1 base, and 7 bases separated the two germline ends. CDR3 DNA sequence: TGTGCCAGCAGCTTGGGACAGATTAACTATGGCTACACCTTC. Amino acids: CASSLGQINYGYTF.

Ten or more counts support this clonotype. The gene calls are TRBV11-1 and TRBJ1-4; TRBD1 aligns across 7 bases. The CDR3 loop spans 16 amino acids. Trimming removed 2 bases from V and 5 bases from J; junction bases left unmatched: 8. From germline, CDR1 is SGHAT and CDR2 FQDESV (reference sequence). The CDR3 DNA follows: TGTGCCAGCAGCTTAACCGGACAGGCCTTAAATGAAAAACTGTTTTTT. It is translated as CASSLTGQALNEKLFF. Full variable domain (remainder filled in from reference TRBV11-1 and TRBJ1-4): EAEVAQSPRYKITEKSQAVAFWCDPISGHATLYWYRQILGQGPELLVQFQDESVVDDSQLPKDRFSAERLKGVDSTLKIQPAELGDSAMYLCASSLTGQALNEKLFFGSGTQLSVL.

The rearrangement joins TRBV5-1 to TRBJ2-7; the match to TRBD2 covers 9 bases. This CDR3 is 18 amino acids long. Germline V lookup: CDR1 SGHRS, CDR2 YFSETQ. Trimming cost V 2 bases and J 3 bases; bases outside gene matches: 15. The CDR3 nucleotides are TGCGCCAGCAGCTTCGGAGGGTATAGACTAGCGGAAAGCTACGAGCAGTACTTC. Protein: CASSFGGYRLAESYEQYF. The entire variable domain, with the rest obtained from reference TRBV5-1 and TRBJ2-7, is as follows: KAGVTQTPRYLIKTRGQQVTLSCSPISGHRSVSWYQQTPGQGLQFLFEYFSETQRNKGNFPGRFSGRQFSNSRSEMNVSTLELGDSALYLCASSFGGYRLAESYEQYFGPGTRLTVT.

The chain employs TRBV29-1 and TRBJ1-4; no clear D gene. Trimming pared 7 bases from V and 5 bases from J, leaving 11 bases between. The CDR3 consists of 12 residues. Germline V CDR1 and CDR2: SQVTM, ANQGSEA. CDR3 coding DNA: TGCAGCGGAGGTGATGGGAATGAAAAACTGTTTTTT. Translated: CSGGDGNEKLFF.

The V gene is TRBV15, the J gene TRBJ2-1; D not resolved. V dropped 0 bases and J dropped 8 bases, with 8 bases sitting between them. Germline V lookup: CDR1 LNHNV, CDR2 YYDKDF (reference sequence). This CDR3 spans 13 amino acids. This CDR3 reads CATSRDLVYEQFF. In nucleotides, the CDR3 is TGTGCCACCAGCAGAGATCTGGTCTATGAGCAGTTCTTC.